This is a list of T cell receptor beta chains from one sample in a study of CD8 T cells in Susac syndrome. A single record per CDR3 protein comes from TCRdb applying MiXCR to the immunoSEQ multiplex PCR reads. This repertoire shows fewer than 250,000 distinct CDR3 sequences, roughly nine tenths found once; its top ten account for 0.1% to 0.15%. Specimen: CD8+ T cells from PBMCs. All receptors derive from a human donor with multiple sclerosis. The CDR3 runs from the conserved cysteine through the conserved F or W. A D gene is named only where the DNA matches it firmly. Not every row has a clone size; where given, it reads once, few, many or a size class.

>NA|TRBJ1-1|TRBV7-9|NA
CASSPPGMGEAFF
TGTGCCAGCAGCCCCCCGGGCATGGGGGAAGCTTTCTTT
>NA|TRBJ2-6|TRBV6-1|NA
CASSQQTRPTSGANVLTF
TGTGCCAGCAGCCAACAAACCAGGCCAACTTCTGGGGCCAACGTCCTGACTTTC
>NA|TRBJ2-5|TRBV7-9|few
CASSLSSRETQYF
TGTGCCAGCAGCTTGTCCTCCCGGGAGACCCAGTACTTC
>TRBD1|TRBJ1-4|TRBV23-1|NA
CASSQSSTGVKYEKLFF
TGCGCCAGCAGTCAATCCTCGACAGGGGTCAAATATGAAAAACTGTTTTTT
>TRBD2|TRBJ2-2|TRBV6-5|once
CASSYGQRELAGELFF
TGTGCCAGCAGTTACGGGCAGCGGGAGTTGGCCGGGGAGCTGTTTTTT
>TRBD1|TRBJ1-5|TRBV2|NA
CASSEALGQGIPDF
TGTGCCAGCAGTGAAGCGCTGGGACAGGGTATTCCGGATTTT
>NA|TRBJ1-1|TRBV21-1|NA
CASSKPTTGNTEAFF
TGTGCCAGCAGCAAACCTACGACAGGGAACACTGAAGCTTTCTTT
>NA|TRBJ2-7|TRBV2|NA
CASSETIGLYEQYF
TGTGCCAGCAGTGAAACGATAGGACTCTACGAGCAGTACTTC
>NA|TRBJ1-3|TRBV13|NA
CASSLGFFSGNTIYF
TGTGCCAGCAGCTTAGGGTTTTTCTCTGGAAACACCATATATTTT
>NA|TRBJ2-2|TRBV15|NA
CATSRRSAGELFF
TGTGCCACCAGCAGACGGTCGGCCGGGGAGCTGTTTTTT
>TRBD2|TRBJ2-2|TRBV12-3/TRBV12-4|NA
CATTGSGSAGELFF
TGTGCCACCACGGGGAGCGGGAGTGCCGGGGAGCTGTTTTTT
>NA|TRBJ1-1|TRBV29-1|NA
CSVEDFSNTEAFF
TGCAGCGTTGAAGATTTCAGCAACACTGAAGCTTTCTTT
>NA|TRBJ1-1|TRBV11-3|NA
CASSLSRQEAFF
TGTGCCAGCAGCTTAAGTCGGCAGGAAGCTTTCTTT
>NA|TRBJ2-7|TRBV20-1|NA
CSAEGGYEQYF
TGCAGTGCTGAAGGGGGCTACGAGCAGTACTTC
>NA|TRBJ2-7|TRBV9|NA
CASSVDDGPVSYEQYF
TGTGCCAGCAGCGTAGACGACGGACCCGTGTCCTACGAGCAGTACTTC
>TRBD1|TRBJ1-1|TRBV6-4|once
CASSDSGTGEAFF
TGTGCCAGCAGTGACTCGGGGACAGGTGAAGCTTTCTTT
>TRBD1|TRBJ2-7|TRBV9|once
CASSGRDRDYEQYF
TGTGCCAGCAGCGGCCGGGACAGGGACTACGAGCAGTACTTC
>TRBD1|TRBJ2-1|TRBV7-9|NA
CASSSRDREVDNEQFF
TGTGCCAGCAGCTCCCGGGACAGGGAGGTAGACAATGAGCAGTTCTTC
>TRBD2|TRBJ2-7|TRBV7-9|NA
CASSPAGEGYYEQYF
TGTGCCAGCAGCCCCGCGGGGGAAGGGTACTACGAGCAGTACTTC
>TRBD1|TRBJ1-5|TRBV18|NA
CASSPATGLNQPQHF
TGTGCCAGCTCACCTGCGACAGGGTTGAATCAGCCCCAGCATTTT
>NA|TRBJ1-2|TRBV15|NA
CATSRVNRFFGYTF
TGTGCCACCAGCAGAGTTAACCGGTTCTTCGGCTACACCTTC
>NA|TRBJ1-4|TRBV6-6|few
CASSYVGATNEKLFF
TGTGCCAGCAGTTACGTCGGTGCAACTAATGAAAAACTGTTTTTT
>NA|TRBJ2-7|TRBV18|once
CASSLTLPGNSYEQYF
TGTGCCAGCTCCTTAACGCTGCCCGGGAACTCCTACGAGCAGTACTTC
>NA|TRBJ1-2|TRBV12-3/TRBV12-4|NA
CASRVGGANYGYTF
TGTGCCAGCAGGGTGGGGGGGGCTAACTATGGCTACACCTTC
>NA|TRBJ1-6|TRBV5-6|NA
CASSPGDSPLHF
TGTGCCAGCAGCCCTGGCGACTCACCCCTCCACTTT
>TRBD2|TRBJ2-1|TRBV12-3/TRBV12-4|NA
CASSLSGGAYNEQFF
TGTGCCAGCAGTTTAAGCGGGGGGGCCTACAATGAGCAGTTCTTC
>TRBD1|TRBJ2-7|TRBV5-6|NA
CASSMGTGYEQYF
TGTGCCAGCAGCATGGGGACAGGCTACGAGCAGTACTTC
>NA|TRBJ1-1|TRBV29-1|NA
CSVDQGTSEAFF
TGCAGCGTTGATCAGGGGACCTCTGAAGCTTTCTTT
>NA|TRBJ2-1|TRBV6-5|NA
CASSYLEGGFREQFF
TGTGCCAGCAGTTACCTAGAGGGAGGTTTTCGGGAGCAGTTCTTC
>TRBD2|TRBJ2-3|TRBV7-9|NA
CASSSMTSGDDTQYF
TGTGCCAGCAGCTCAATGACTAGCGGGGATGATACGCAGTATTTT
>TRBD1|TRBJ2-7|TRBV6-6|NA
CATGMGDSGKSYEQYF
TGTGCCACCGGCATGGGGGACAGCGGCAAAAGTTACGAGCAGTACTTC
>TRBD2|TRBJ2-7|TRBV12-3/TRBV12-4|NA
CASSRDVSGRHISYEQYF
TGTGCCAGCAGCCGGGATGTTAGCGGGAGGCATATCTCCTACGAGCAGTACTTC
>NA|TRBJ2-2|TRBV6-6|NA
CASEGGGGTGELFF
TGTGCCAGCGAAGGCGGAGGGGGCACCGGGGAGCTGTTTTTT
>TRBD2|TRBJ2-1|TRBV6-9|NA
CASSYFAGGGLDEQFF
TGTGCCAGCAGTTATTTTGCGGGGGGCGGATTGGATGAGCAGTTCTTC
>NA|TRBJ2-1|TRBV4-1|NA
CASSQDVGQRIPHNEQFF
TGCGCCAGCAGCCAAGATGTGGGGCAGCGGATACCTCACAATGAGCAGTTCTTC
>NA|TRBJ2-3|TRBV20-1|NA
CSAPSWDTQYF
TGCAGTGCTCCGAGTTGGGATACGCAGTATTTT
>NA|TRBJ1-5|TRBV23-1|NA
CASSQLGRDQPQHF
TGCGCCAGCAGTCAATTGGGCCGCGATCAGCCCCAGCATTTT
>TRBD2|TRBJ2-7|TRBV7-3|NA
CASSSRGGTPYEQYF
TGTGCCAGCAGCTCACGCGGGGGGACCCCCTACGAGCAGTACTTC
>TRBD2|TRBJ2-1|TRBV19|NA
CASSIPAGRGNEQFF
TGTGCCAGTAGTATTCCAGCGGGAAGGGGCAATGAGCAGTTCTTC
>NA|TRBJ2-1|TRBV29-1|NA
CSIEIWGRGAQLVRMDEQFF
TGCAGCATAGAAATTTGGGGCCGAGGGGCCCAACTAGTTAGGATGGATGAGCAGTTCTTC
>TRBD2|TRBJ2-1|TRBV2|NA
CASSEGLADYNEQFF
TGTGCCAGCAGTGAGGGACTAGCGGACTACAATGAGCAGTTCTTC
>TRBD2|TRBJ2-2|TRBV19|once
CASSWTSGSRGELFF
TGTGCCAGTAGTTGGACTAGCGGTTCTCGCGGGGAGCTGTTTTTT
>TRBD1|TRBJ2-7|TRBV15|NA
CATSRGQGVYEQYF
TGTGCCACCAGCAGGGGACAGGGAGTTTACGAGCAGTACTTC
>NA|TRBJ1-1|TRBV29-1|NA
CSVEHGGKAEAFF
TGCAGCGTTGAACACGGGGGCAAGGCTGAAGCTTTCTTT
>TRBD1|TRBJ2-1|TRBV5-6|NA
CASSWAVTGASYNEQFF
TGTGCCAGCAGCTGGGCCGTGACAGGGGCCTCATACAATGAGCAGTTCTTC
>TRBD2|TRBJ2-1|TRBV13|NA
CASSDSPGGSYNEQFF
TGTGCCAGCAGCGACAGCCCGGGGGGCTCCTACAATGAGCAGTTCTTC
>NA|TRBJ2-3|TRBV28|NA
CASIRSGDTQYF
TGTGCCAGCATTCGTAGTGGGGATACGCAGTATTTT